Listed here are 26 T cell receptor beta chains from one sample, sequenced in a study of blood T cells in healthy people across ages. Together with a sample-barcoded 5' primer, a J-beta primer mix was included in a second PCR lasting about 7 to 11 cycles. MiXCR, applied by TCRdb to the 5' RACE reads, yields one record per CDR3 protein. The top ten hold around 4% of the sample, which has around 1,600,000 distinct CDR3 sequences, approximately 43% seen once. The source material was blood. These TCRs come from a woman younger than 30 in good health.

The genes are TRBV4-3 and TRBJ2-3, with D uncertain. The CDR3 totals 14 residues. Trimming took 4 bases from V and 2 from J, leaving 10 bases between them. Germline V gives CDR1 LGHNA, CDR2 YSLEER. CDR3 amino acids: CASSRSSDTDTQYF. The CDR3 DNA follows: TGCGCCAGCAGCCGTTCGTCAGACACAGATACGCAGTATTTT.

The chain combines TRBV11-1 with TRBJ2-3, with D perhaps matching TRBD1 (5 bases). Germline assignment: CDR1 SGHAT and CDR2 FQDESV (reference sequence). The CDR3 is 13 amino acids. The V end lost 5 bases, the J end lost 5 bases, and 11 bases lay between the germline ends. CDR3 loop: CASSRTSQDTQYF. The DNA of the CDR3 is TGTGCCAGCAGCCGGACATCTCAAGATACGCAGTATTTT. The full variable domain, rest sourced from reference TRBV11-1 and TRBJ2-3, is EAEVAQSPRYKITEKSQAVAFWCDPISGHATLYWYRQILGQGPELLVQFQDESVVDDSQLPKDRFSAERLKGVDSTLKIQPAELGDSAMYLCASSRTSQDTQYFGPGTRLTVL.

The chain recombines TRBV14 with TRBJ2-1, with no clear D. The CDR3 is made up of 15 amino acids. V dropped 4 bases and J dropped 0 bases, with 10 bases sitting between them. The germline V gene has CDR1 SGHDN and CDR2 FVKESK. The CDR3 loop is CASSLTLGSYNEQFF. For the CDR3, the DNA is TGTGCCAGCAGCCTGACCTTGGGCTCCTACAATGAGCAGTTCTTC.

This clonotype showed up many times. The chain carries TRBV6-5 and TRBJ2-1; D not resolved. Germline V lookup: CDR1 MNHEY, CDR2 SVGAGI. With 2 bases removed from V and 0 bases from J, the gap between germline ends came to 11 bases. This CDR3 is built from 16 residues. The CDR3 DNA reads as TGTGCCAGCAGTTACGAAGGGTCGTCCTCCTACAATGAGCAGTTCTTC. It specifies CASSYEGSSSYNEQFF.

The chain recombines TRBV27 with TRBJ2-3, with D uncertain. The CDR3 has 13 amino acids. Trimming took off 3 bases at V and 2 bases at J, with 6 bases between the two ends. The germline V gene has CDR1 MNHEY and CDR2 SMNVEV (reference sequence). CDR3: CASSFQNTDTQYF. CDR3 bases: TGTGCCAGCAGTTTCCAAAACACAGATACGCAGTATTTT.

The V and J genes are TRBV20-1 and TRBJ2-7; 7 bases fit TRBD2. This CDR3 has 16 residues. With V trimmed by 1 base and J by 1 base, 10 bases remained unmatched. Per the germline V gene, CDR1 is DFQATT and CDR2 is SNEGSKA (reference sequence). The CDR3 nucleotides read TGCAGTGCTAGAGGAACTGGGAGGGGCCAGTCCTACGAGCAGTACTTC. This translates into CSARGTGRGQSYEQYF.

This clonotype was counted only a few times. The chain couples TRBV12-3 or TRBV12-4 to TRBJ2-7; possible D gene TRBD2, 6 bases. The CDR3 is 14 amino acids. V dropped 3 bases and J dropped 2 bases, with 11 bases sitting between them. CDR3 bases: TGTGCCAGCAGTTTTCTAGCGAGACCCTACGAGCAGTACTTC. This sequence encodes CASSFLARPYEQYF.

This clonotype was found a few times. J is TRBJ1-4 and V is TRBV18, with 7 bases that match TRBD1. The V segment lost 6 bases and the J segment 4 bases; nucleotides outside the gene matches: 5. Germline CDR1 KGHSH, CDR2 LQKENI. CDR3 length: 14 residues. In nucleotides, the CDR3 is TGTGCCAGCTCGCCAGGGGGAGATAATGAAAAACTGTTTTTT. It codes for CASSPGGDNEKLFF.

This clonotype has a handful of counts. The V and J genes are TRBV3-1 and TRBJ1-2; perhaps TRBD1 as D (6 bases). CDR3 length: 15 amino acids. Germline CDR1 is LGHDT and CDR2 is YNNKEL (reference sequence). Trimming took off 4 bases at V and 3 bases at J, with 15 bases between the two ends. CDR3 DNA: TGTGCCAGCAGCCGCACTAGGGGGAGAGACTATGGCTACACCTTC. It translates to CASSRTRGRDYGYTF.

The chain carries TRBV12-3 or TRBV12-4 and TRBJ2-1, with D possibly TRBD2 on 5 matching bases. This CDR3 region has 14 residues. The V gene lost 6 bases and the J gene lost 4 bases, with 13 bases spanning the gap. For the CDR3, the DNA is TGTGCCAGCAGCGCAGTGAGCGGATACAATGAGCAGTTCTTC. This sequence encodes CASSAVSGYNEQFF.

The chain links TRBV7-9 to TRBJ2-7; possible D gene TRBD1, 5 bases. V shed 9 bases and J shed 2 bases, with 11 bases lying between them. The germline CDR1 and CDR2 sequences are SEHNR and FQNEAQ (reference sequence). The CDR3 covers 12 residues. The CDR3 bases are TGTGCCAGTGGGGCAGTTCCCTACGAGCAGTACTTC. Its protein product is CASGAVPYEQYF.

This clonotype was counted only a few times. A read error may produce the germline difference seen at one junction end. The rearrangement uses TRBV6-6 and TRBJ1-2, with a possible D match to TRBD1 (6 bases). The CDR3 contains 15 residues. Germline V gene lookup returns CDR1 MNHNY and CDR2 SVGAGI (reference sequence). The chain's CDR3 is CAGSYSGASNYGYTF. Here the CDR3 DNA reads TGTGCCGGCAGTTACTCAGGGGCGTCTAACTATGGCTACACCTTC.

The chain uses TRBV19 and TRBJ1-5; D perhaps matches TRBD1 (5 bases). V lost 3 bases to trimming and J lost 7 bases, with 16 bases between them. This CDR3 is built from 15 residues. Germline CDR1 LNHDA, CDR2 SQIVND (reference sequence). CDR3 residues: CASSIPGVKGQPQHF. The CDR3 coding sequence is TGTGCCAGTAGTATCCCCGGGGTGAAGGGGCAGCCCCAGCATTTT.

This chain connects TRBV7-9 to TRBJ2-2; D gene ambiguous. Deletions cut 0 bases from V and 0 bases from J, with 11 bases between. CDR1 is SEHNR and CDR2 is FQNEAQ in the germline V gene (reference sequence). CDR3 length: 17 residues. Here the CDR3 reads CASSLAYRLANTGELFF. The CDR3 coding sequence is TGTGCCAGCAGCTTAGCATACCGACTCGCGAACACCGGGGAGCTGTTTTTT.

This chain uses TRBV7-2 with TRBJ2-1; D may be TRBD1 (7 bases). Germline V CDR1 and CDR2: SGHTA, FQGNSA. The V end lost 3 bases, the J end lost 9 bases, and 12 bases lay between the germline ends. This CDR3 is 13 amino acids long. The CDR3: CASSFRQGGEQFF. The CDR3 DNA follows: TGTGCCAGCAGCTTTCGGCAGGGGGGTGAGCAGTTCTTC.

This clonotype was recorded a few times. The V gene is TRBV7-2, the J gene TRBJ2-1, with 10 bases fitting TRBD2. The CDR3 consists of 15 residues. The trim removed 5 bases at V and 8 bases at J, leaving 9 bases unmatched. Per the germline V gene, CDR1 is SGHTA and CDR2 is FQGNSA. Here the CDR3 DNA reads TGTGCCAGCAGCCCATCTAGCGGGAGAAGATATGAGCAGTTCTTC. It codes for CASSPSSGRRYEQFF.

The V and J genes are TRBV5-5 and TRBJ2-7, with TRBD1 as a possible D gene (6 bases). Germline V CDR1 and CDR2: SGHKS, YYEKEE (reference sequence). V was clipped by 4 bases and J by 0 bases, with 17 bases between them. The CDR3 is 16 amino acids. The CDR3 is CASSPVQGTSSYEQYF. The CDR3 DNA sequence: TGTGCCAGCAGCCCGGTCCAGGGGACGAGCTCCTACGAGCAGTACTTC.

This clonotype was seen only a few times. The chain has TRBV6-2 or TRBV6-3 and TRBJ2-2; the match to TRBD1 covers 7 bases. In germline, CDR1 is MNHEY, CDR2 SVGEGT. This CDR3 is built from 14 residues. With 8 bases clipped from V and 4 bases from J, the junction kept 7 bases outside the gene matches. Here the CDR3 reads CASEGGAVTGELFF. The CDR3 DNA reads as TGTGCCAGCGAAGGGGGCGCGGTCACCGGGGAGCTGTTTTTT.

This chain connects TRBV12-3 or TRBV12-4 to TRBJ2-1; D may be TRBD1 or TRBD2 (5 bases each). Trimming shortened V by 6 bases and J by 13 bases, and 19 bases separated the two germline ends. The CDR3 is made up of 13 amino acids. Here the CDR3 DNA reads TGTGCCAGCAGCGCAGAGAATAGCTGGGACCAGTTCTTC. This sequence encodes CASSAENSWDQFF.

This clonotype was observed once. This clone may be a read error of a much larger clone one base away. DNA for the CDR3: TGCGGTGCTGCTGGACTAGCGGGGCACGACTACAATGAGCAGTTCTTC. Translation gives CGAAGLAGHDYNEQFF. V is TRBV20-1 and J is TRBJ2-1, with 12 bases matching TRBD2. The CDR3 has 16 residues. Germline V gene sequence: CDR1 DFQATT, CDR2 SNEGSKA (reference sequence).

CDR3 nucleotide sequence: TGCAGCGTTGACGTGGGAAAACCGAACACTGAAGCTTTCTTT. As protein: CSVDVGKPNTEAFF. J is TRBJ1-1 and V is TRBV29-1, with D uncertain. The CDR3 runs to 14 residues. V lost 3 bases and J lost 1, with 12 bases in between. Germline V CDR1 and CDR2: SQVTM, ANQGSEA.

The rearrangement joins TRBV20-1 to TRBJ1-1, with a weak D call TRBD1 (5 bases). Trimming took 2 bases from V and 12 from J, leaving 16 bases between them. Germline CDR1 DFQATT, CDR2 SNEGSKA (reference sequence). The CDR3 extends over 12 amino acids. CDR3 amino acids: CSARSRDGGTFF. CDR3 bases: TGCAGTGCTAGATCCCGGGACGGGGGGACTTTCTTT.

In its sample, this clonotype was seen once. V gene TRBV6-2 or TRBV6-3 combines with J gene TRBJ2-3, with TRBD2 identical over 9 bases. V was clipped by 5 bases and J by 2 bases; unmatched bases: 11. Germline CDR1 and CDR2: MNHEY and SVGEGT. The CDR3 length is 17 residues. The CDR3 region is CASSKRGTSFLTDTQYF. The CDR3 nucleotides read TGTGCCAGCAGTAAACGCGGGACTAGCTTTCTCACAGATACGCAGTATTTT.

In DNA form, the CDR3 reads TGTGCCAGCAGCTTAGGAGTGGGCGGCGATACGCAGTATTTT. Translation: CASSLGVGGDTQYF. This chain connects TRBV7-2 to TRBJ2-3; no definite D call. The CDR3 consists of 14 residues. The germline V gene has CDR1 SGHTA and CDR2 FQGNSA. Trimming pared 1 base from V and 6 bases from J, leaving 11 bases between.

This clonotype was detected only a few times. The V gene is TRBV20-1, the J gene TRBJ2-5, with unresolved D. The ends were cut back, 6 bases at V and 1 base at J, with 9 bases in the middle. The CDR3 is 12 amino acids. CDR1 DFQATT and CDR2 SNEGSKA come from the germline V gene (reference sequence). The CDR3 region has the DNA TGCAGTGCATGGGCCTTCCAAGAGACCCAGTACTTC. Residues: CSAWAFQETQYF.

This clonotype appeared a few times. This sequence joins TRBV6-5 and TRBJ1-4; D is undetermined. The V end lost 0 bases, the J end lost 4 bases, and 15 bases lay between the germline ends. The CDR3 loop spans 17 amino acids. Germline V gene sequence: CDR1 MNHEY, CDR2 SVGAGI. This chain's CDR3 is CASSYSPAPGGNEKLFF. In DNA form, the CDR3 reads TGTGCCAGCAGTTACTCGCCAGCCCCAGGCGGTAATGAAAAACTGTTTTTT.